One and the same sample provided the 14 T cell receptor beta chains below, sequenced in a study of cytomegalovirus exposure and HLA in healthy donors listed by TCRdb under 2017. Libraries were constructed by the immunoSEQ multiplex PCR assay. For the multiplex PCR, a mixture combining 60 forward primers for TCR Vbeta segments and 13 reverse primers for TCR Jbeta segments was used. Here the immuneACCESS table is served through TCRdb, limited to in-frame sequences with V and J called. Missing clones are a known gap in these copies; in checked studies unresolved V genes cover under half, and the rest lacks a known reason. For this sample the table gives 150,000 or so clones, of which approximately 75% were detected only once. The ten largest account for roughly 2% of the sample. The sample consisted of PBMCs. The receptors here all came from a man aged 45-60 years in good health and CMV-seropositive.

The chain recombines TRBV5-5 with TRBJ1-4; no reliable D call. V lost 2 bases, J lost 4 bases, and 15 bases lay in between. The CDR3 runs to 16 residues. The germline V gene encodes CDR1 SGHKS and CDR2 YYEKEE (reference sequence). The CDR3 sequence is CASSFSVGRDNEKLFF. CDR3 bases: TGTGCCAGCAGCTTCAGTGTCGGGCGGGATAATGAAAAACTGTTTTTT.

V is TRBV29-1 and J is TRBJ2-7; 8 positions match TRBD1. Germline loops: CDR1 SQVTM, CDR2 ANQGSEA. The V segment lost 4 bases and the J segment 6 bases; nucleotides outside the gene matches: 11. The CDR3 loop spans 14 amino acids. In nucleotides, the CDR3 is TGCAGCGTTGTAGGTCGACAGGGGTCGCTCGAGCAGTACTTC. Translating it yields CSVVGRQGSLEQYF.

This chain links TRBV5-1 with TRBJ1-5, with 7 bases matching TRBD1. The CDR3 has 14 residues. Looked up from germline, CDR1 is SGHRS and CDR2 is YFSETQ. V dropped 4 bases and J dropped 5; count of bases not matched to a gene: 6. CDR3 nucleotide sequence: TGCGCCAGCAGCACACAGGGGCTAGATCAGCCCCAGCATTTT. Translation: CASSTQGLDQPQHF.

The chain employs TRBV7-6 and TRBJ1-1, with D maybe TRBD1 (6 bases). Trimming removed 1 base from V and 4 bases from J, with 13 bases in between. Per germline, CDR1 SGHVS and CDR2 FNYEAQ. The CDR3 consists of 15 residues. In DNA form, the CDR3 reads TGTGCCAGCAGCTTAGGTGCAGGGGATAGCACTGAAGCTTTCTTT. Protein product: CASSLGAGDSTEAFF.

CDR3 residues: CASSIDRVTF. CDR3 DNA sequence: TGTGCCAGCAGTATCGACAGGGTTACCTTC. The rearrangement uses TRBV28 and TRBJ1-2, with 7 positions matching TRBD1. Germline V gene sequence: CDR1 MDHEN, CDR2 SYDVKM. The CDR3 loop spans 10 amino acids. The junction had 5 bases not matched to a gene; V was cut back by 5 bases and J by 14 bases.

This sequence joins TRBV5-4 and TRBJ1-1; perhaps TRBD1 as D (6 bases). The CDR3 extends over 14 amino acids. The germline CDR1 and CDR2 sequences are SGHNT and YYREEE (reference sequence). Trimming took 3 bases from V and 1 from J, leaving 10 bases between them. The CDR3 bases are TGTGCCAGCAGCTACCCGACAGGGAACACTGAAGCTTTCTTT. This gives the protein CASSYPTGNTEAFF.

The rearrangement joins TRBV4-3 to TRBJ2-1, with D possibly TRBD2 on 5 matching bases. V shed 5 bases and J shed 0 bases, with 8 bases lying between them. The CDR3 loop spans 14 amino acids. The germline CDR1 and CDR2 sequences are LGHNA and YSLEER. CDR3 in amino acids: CASSKGSSYNEQFF. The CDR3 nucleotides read TGCGCCAGCAGCAAAGGGAGCTCCTACAATGAGCAGTTCTTC.

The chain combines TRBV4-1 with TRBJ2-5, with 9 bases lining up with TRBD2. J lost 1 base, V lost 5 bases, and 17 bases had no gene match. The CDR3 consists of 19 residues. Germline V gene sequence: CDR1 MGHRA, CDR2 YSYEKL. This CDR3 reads CASSTPPVAGETLQETQYF. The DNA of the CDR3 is TGCGCCAGCAGCACCCCACCGGTAGCGGGGGAGACCCTCCAAGAGACCCAGTACTTC.

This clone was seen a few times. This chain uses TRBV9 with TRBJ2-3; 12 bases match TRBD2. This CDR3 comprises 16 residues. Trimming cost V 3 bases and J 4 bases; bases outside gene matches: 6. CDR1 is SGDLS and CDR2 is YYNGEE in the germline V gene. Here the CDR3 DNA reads TGTGCCAGCAGCGGGCTAGCGGGGGGGAAGGCAGATACGCAGTATTTT. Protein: CASSGLAGGKADTQYF.

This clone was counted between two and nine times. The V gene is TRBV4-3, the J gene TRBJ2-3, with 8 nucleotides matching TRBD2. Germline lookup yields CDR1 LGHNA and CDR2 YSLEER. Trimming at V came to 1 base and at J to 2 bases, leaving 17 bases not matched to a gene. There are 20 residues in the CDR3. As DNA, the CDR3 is TGCGCCAGCAGCCAAGCCCGGGGGGGCCCTGAATTCATCAACACAGATACGCAGTATTTT. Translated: CASSQARGGPEFINTDTQYF.

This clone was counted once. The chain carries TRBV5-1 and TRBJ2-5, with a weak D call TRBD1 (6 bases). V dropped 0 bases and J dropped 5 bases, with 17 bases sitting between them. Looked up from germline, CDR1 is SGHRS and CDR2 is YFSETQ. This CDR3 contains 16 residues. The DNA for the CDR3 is TGCGCCAGCAGCTTGGCAGGGGCACAGGGTTGGGAGACCCAGTACTTC. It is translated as CASSLAGAQGWETQYF.

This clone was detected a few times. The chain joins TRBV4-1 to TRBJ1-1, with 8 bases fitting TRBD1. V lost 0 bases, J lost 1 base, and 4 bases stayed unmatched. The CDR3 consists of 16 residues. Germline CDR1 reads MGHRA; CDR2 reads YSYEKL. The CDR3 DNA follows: TGCGCCAGCAGCCAAGAAGACAGGGGTTGGAACACTGAAGCTTTCTTT. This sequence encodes CASSQEDRGWNTEAFF.

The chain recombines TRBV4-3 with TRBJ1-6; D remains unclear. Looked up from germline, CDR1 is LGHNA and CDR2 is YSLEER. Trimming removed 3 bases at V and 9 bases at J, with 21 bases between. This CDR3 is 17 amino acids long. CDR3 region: CASSQSSRLQPSSPLHF. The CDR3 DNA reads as TGCGCCAGCAGCCAGTCCTCACGACTACAGCCCTCTTCACCCCTCCACTTT.

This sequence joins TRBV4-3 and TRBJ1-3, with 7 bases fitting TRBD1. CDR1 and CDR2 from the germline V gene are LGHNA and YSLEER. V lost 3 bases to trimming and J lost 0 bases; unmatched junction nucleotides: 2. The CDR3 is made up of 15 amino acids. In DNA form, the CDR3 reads TGCGCCAGCAGCCAGGCAGGGGGCTCTGGAAACACCATATATTTT. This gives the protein CASSQAGGSGNTIYF.